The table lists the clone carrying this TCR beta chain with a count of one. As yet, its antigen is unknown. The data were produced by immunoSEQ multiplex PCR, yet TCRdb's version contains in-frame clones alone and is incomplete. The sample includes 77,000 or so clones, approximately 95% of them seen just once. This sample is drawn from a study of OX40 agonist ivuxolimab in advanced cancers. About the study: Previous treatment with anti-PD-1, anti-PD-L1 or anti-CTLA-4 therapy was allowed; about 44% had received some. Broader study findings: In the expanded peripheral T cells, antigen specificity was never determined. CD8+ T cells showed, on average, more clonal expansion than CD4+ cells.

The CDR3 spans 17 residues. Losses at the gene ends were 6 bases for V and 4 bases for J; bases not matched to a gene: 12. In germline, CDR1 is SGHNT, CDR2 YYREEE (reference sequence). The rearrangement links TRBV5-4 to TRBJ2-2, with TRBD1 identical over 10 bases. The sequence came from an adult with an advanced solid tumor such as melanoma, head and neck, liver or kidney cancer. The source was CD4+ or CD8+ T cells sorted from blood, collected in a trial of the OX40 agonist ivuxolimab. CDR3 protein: CASTNPAGQGTTGELFF. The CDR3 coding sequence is TGTGCCAGCACGAACCCTGCGGGACAGGGGACCACCGGGGAGCTGTTTTTT.